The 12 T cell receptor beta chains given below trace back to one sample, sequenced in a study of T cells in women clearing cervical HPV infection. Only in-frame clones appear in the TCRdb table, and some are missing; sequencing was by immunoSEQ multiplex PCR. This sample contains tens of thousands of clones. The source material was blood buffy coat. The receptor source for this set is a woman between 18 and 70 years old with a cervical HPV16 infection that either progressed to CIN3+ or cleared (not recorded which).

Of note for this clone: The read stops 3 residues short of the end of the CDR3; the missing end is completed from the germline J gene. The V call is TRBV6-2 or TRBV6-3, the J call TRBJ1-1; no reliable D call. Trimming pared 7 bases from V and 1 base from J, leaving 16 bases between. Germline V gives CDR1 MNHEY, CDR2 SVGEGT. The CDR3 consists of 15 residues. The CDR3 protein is CASIPKVLTNTEAFF. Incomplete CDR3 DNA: TGTGCCAGCATCCCCAAGGTACTAACGAACACTGAA.

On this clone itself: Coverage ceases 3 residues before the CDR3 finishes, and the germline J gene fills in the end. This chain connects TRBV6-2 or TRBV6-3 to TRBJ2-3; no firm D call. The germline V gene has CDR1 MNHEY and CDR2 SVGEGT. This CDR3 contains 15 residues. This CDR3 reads CASSRLSSNKETQYF. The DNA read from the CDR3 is TGTGCCAGCAGTCGCCTCTCCTCTAATAAAGAGACG.

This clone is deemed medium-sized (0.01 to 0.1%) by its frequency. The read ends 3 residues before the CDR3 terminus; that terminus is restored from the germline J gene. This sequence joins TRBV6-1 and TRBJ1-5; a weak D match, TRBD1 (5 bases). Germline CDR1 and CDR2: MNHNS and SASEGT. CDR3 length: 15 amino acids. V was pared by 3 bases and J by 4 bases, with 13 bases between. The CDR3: CASSEMGQLNQPQHF. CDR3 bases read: TGTGCCAGCAGTGAGATGGGGCAGCTTAATCAGCCC.

The part of the CDR3 DNA that was read is TGTGCCAGCAGTGCCGGCGGGACTATCGAG. Its translation is CASSAGGTIE. The whole CDR3 region reads CASSAGGTIEQYF. The chain is built from TRBV12-3 or TRBV12-4 and TRBJ2-7; the match to TRBD2 covers 7 bases. The read ends 3 residues shy of where the CDR3 ends; the end is completed using the germline J gene. J gave up 6 bases and V 5 bases, and 7 bases lay outside the gene matches. CDR3 length equals 13 residues.

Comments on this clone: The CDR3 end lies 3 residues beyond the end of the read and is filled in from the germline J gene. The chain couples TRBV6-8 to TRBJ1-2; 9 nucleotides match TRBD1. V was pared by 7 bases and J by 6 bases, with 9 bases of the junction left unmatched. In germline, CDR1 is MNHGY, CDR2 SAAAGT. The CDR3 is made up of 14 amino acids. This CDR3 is CASIRDRECDGYTF. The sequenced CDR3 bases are TGTGCCAGCATACGGGACAGGGAATGTGATGGC.

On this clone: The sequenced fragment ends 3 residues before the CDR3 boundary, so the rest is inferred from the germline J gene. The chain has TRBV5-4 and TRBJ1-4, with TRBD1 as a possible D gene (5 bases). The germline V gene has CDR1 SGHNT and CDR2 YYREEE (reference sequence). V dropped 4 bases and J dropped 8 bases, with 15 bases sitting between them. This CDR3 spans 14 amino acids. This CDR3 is CASSRSLEGEKLFF. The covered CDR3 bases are TGTGCCAGCAGCCGGAGTCTCGAGGGGGAAAAA.

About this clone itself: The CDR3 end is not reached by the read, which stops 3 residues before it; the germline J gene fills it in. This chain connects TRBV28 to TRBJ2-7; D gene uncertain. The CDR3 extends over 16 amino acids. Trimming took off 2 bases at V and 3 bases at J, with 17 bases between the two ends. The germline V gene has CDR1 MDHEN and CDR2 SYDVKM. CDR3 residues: CASSLSSAGHLYEQYF. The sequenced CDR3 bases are TGTGCCAGCAGTTTAAGCTCGGCAGGCCATCTCTACGAG.

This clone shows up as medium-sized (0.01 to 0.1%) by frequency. This chain's CDR3 is CSAYPGGRTNEKLFF. CDR3 bases read: TGCAGTGCTTACCCCGGGGGAAGAACTAATGAAAAA. This chain joins TRBV20-1 and TRBJ1-4, with D possibly matching TRBD1 (5 bases). From the germline J gene comes the end of the CDR3, since the read stops 3 residues before it. Germline V gene sequence: CDR1 DFQATT, CDR2 SNEGSKA (reference sequence). The CDR3 loop spans 15 amino acids. V gave up 5 bases and J gave up 1 base, with 14 bases separating them.

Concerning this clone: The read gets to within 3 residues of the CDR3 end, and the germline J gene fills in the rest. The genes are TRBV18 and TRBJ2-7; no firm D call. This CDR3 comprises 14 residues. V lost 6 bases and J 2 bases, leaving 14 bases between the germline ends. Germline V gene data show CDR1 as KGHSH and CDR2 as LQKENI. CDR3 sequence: CASSRAVQTYEQYF. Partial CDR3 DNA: TGTGCCAGCTCCCGCGCGGTCCAGACCTACGAG.

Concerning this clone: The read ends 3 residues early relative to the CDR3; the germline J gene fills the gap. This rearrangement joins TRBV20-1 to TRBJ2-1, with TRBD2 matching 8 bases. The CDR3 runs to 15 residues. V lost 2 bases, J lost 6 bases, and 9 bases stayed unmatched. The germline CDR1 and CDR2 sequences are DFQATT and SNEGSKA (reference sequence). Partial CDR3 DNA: TGCAGTGCTAGAAGGGCAGCGGGAGCTAGCAATGAG. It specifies CSARRAAGASNE. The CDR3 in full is CSARRAAGASNEQFF.

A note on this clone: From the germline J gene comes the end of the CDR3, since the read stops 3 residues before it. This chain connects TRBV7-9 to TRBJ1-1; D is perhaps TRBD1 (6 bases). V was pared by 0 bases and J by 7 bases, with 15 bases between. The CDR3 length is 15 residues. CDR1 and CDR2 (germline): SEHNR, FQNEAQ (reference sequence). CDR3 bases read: TGTGCCAGCAGCTTAGCCCTCGGGGGGGCTGGTGAA. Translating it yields CASSLALGGAGE. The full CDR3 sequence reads CASSLALGGAGEAFF.

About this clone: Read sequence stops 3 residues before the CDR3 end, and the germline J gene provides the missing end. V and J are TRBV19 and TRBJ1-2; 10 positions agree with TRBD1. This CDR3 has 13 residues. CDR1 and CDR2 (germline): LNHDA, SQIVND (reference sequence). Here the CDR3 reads CATTRGRQGAYTF. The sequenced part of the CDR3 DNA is TGTGCCACTACAAGAGGAAGACAGGGGGCG.